This is a list of T cell receptor beta chains from one sample in a study of CD8+ T cells in alopecia areata. Clones were sequenced by immunoSEQ multiplex PCR, and TCRdb holds only the in-frame ones, with some missing. The table has 150,000 to 200,000 clones, 50% to 75% seen once. The specimen comprised CD4+ T cells sorted from blood, sampled at week 0. The receptors stem from a human donor with alopecia areata. CDR3s include the opening cysteine and the closing phenylalanine or tryptophan. A D gene is named only where the DNA matches it firmly. A clone size is listed for some rows: how often the clone was seen (once, few, many), or a class if it is expanded.

clone_size	v_call	j_call	d_call	cdr3_aa	cdr3_nt
-	TRBV29-1	TRBJ1-1	-	CSVSGAYTEAFF	TGCAGCGTGTCGGGGGCGTATACTGAAGCTTTCTTT
-	TRBV6-1	TRBJ2-1	-	CASSEAERVGNEQFF	TGTGCCAGCAGTGAAGCAGAGAGGGTTGGAAATGAGCAGTTCTTC
-	TRBV25-1	TRBJ1-1	-	CASSEGSEAFF	TGTGCCAGCAGTGAAGGGTCTGAAGCTTTCTTT
-	TRBV28	TRBJ2-7	-	CASSFGIYEQYF	TGTGCCAGCAGTTTTGGGATCTACGAGCAGTACTTC
-	TRBV6-1	TRBJ1-1	-	CASETWNTEAFF	TGTGCCAGCGAAACATGGAACACTGAAGCTTTCTTT
many	TRBV2	TRBJ1-6	-	CASKGESSYNSPLHF	TGTGCCAGCAAGGGGGAATCCTCCTATAATTCACCCCTCCACTTT
few	TRBV29-1	TRBJ1-2	-	CSGEAGYGYTF	TGCAGCGGCGAGGCGGGGTATGGCTACACCTTC
-	TRBV18	TRBJ2-5	-	CASSPRVQETQYF	TGTGCCAGCTCACCACGAGTTCAAGAGACCCAGTACTTC
-	TRBV29-1	TRBJ2-6	-	CSVESENSGANVLTF	TGCAGCGTCGAATCGGAAAACTCTGGGGCCAACGTCCTGACTTTC
-	TRBV29-1	TRBJ2-6	-	CSVVAGGSGANVLTF	TGCAGCGTTGTCGCAGGGGGGTCTGGGGCCAACGTCCTGACTTTC
-	TRBV11-1	TRBJ2-1	-	CASSLVPEFSYNEQFF	TGTGCCAGCAGCTTAGTTCCAGAATTCTCCTACAATGAGCAGTTCTTC
few	TRBV25-1	TRBJ1-2	TRBD1	CASSEGAGQGIYGYTF	TGTGCCAGCAGTGAAGGAGCGGGACAGGGGATCTATGGCTACACCTTC
few	TRBV5-8	TRBJ1-1	-	CASRRDILFEAFF	TGTGCCAGCAGGAGGGACATACTTTTTGAAGCTTTCTTT
few	TRBV4-2	TRBJ1-6	-	CASSQGETLHF	TGTGCCAGCAGCCAAGGGGAAACCCTCCACTTT
few	TRBV29-1	TRBJ1-1	-	CSVEVGKNTEAFF	TGCAGCGTTGAAGTGGGGAAGAACACTGAAGCTTTCTTT
-	TRBV23-1	TRBJ2-5	-	CASSQSAGQNQETQYF	TGCGCCAGCAGTCAATCGGCGGGACAGAACCAAGAGACCCAGTACTTC
few	TRBV28	TRBJ2-7	TRBD1	CASSLLQGAWDEQYF	TGTGCCAGCAGTTTACTACAGGGGGCCTGGGACGAGCAGTACTTC
few	TRBV6-5	TRBJ2-7	-	CASEYNYEQYF	TGTGCCAGCGAGTACAACTACGAGCAGTACTTC
few	TRBV4-1	TRBJ2-7	-	CASSQAPGEQYF	TGCGCCAGCAGCCAAGCGCCGGGGGAGCAGTACTTC
few	TRBV29-1	TRBJ2-3	-	CSASNRADTQYF	TGCAGCGCCTCCAACAGGGCAGATACGCAGTATTTT
-	TRBV30	TRBJ1-6	TRBD1	CAGTGGQSYSPLHF	TGTGCCGGGACAGGGGGCCAGTCTTACTCACCCCTCCACTTT
few	TRBV6-5	TRBJ1-4	-	CASSSRPGIPNEKLFF	TGTGCCAGCAGTTCCCGCCCGGGGATCCCTAATGAAAAACTGTTTTTT
-	TRBV5-1	TRBJ2-3	-	CASSLSGGEDTQYF	TGCGCCAGCAGCTTGTCCGGCGGCGAAGATACGCAGTATTTT
-	TRBV9	TRBJ1-1	-	CASSTQGVGEAFF	TGTGCCAGCAGCACACAAGGGGTTGGTGAAGCTTTCTTT
-	TRBV4-1	TRBJ2-5	TRBD2	CASSLTGTSGGRGKTQYF	TGCGCCAGCAGCCTCACCGGGACTAGCGGGGGTCGTGGAAAGACCCAGTACTTC
-	TRBV29-1	TRBJ2-2	-	CSVRGHRDTGELFF	TGCAGCGTCCGAGGACACAGGGACACCGGGGAGCTGTTTTTT
-	TRBV5-4	TRBJ1-6	TRBD1	CASSPGQGNSPLHF	TGTGCCAGCAGCCCGGGACAGGGCAATTCACCCCTCCACTTT
few	TRBV27	TRBJ2-2	-	CASSFRGPGELFF	TGTGCCAGCAGTTTCAGGGGCCCCGGGGAGCTGTTTTTT
-	TRBV5-1	TRBJ2-7	TRBD2	CASSLVGGSTYEQYF	TGCGCCAGCAGCTTGGTCGGGGGGTCCACCTACGAGCAGTACTTC